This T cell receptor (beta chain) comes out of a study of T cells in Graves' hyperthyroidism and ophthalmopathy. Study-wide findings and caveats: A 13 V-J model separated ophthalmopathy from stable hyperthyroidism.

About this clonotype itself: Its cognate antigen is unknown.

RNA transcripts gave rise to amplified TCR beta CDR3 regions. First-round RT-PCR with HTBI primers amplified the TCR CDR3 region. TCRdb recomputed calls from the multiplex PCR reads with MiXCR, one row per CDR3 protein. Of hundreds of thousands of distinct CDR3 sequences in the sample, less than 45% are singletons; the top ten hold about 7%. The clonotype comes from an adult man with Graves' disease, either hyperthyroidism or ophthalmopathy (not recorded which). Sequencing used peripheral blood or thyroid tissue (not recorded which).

In nucleotides, the CDR3 is TGTGCCAGCAGCTTCTCCGGCAGCAACTATGGCTACACCTTC. Translating gives CASSFSGSNYGYTF. The chain uses TRBV5-6 and TRBJ1-2; no definite D call. Trimming left V 2 bases short and J 2 bases short, with 10 bases between. The germline CDR1 and CDR2 sequences are SGHDT and YYEEEE. There are 14 residues in the CDR3.